This T cell receptor (beta chain) appears in the sequencing data of a study (dated by TCRdb to the mid-2010s). Library prep was done by RT-PCR. TCRdb names Illumina MiSeq as the instrument used. TCRdb trimmed public reads at Q25 via fastp, called clones via MiXCR and kept in-frame beta chains. Records with the same CDR3 protein are collapsed into one entry carrying the most frequent genes and DNA. Counted in this sample were about 680,000 distinct CDR3 sequences; 11% to 15% of them appeared once. The ten largest clonotypes hold 3.6% of the sample. In this sample, this clonotype turned up a few times. Its antigen target is currently unknown. There are no base qualities to consult, and no much larger clone falls within one base. V is clipped by 0 bases and J by 3 bases, and the sequence between their germline boundaries is 11 bases long. The germline V gene gives CDR1 as LGHNA and CDR2 as YSLEER. CDR3 length: 15 amino acids, cysteine to phenylalanine. Only the CDR3 DNA stays, 45 bases, in frame from base 1.

Sequenced: memory CD4+ T cells from blood. The chain is assembled from TRBV4-3 and TRBJ1-1; no confident D gene assignment can be made. The sequence was obtained from a female donor in good health, serving as a healthy control. The DNA sequence is as follows: TGCGCCAGCAGCCAAGAAGGCAGAAGGGACACTGAAGCTTTCTTT. This sequence encodes CASSQEGRRDTEAFF.